The 14 T cell receptor beta chains given below trace back to one sample, sequenced in a study of TIL therapy for anti-PD-1-resistant metastatic lung cancer. The time point: pre-treatment sample, taken before nivolumab and TIL therapy. Tumor tissue came from excised metastases, mostly pleural nodules or supraclavicular lymph nodes. This was the immunoSEQ v3 assay. Here immunoSEQ multiplex PCR was the method, and the copy in TCRdb shows in-frame clones only, minus some. The data show about 26,000 clones, around 77% seen once. Here the sequenced sample was tumor tissue, taken at baseline. The receptors originated from a person aged 25 to 80 with non-small cell lung cancer.

The gene calls are TRBV6-1 and TRBJ1-1; D unclear. The CDR3 runs to 10 residues. V was trimmed by 7 bases and J by 2 bases, leaving 2 bases between them. Germline V CDR1 and CDR2: MNHNS, SASEGT. CDR3 DNA: TGTGCCAGCACTAACACTGAAGCTTTCTTT. It specifies CASTNTEAFF.

The CDR3 loop is CASSQTWDDYGYTF. The DNA for the CDR3 is TGCGCCAGCAGCCAAACTTGGGACGACTATGGCTACACCTTC. The chain joins TRBV4-3 to TRBJ1-2; TRBD1 is a possible D gene (5 bases). V lost 2 bases and J 3 bases, leaving 10 bases between the germline ends. The CDR3 is made up of 14 amino acids. Per germline, CDR1 LGHNA and CDR2 YSLEER.

The genes are TRBV5-6 and TRBJ1-1; D may be TRBD1 (6 bases). There are 15 residues in the CDR3. Germline lookup yields CDR1 SGHDT and CDR2 YYEEEE. Trimming shortened V by 0 bases and J by 5 bases, and 14 bases separated the two germline ends. CDR3 residues: CASSLGGQGGTEAFF. The DNA for the CDR3 is TGTGCCAGCAGCTTGGGGGGACAAGGTGGGACTGAAGCTTTCTTT.

V and J are TRBV11-2 and TRBJ1-2; D is uncertain. With 0 bases removed from V and 8 bases from J, the gap between germline ends came to 13 bases. This CDR3 comprises 14 residues. Germline loops: CDR1 SGHAT, CDR2 FQNNGV. Here the CDR3 DNA reads TGTGCCAGCAGCTTAGATTTGGCCTCTGGAGGCTACACCTTC. Its protein is CASSLDLASGGYTF. Drawing the rest from reference TRBV11-2 and TRBJ1-2, the complete variable domain is EAGVAQSPRYKIIEKRQSVAFWCNPISGHATLYWYQQILGQGPKLLIQFQNNGVVDDSQLPKDRFSAERLKGVDSTLKIQPAKLEDSAVYLCASSLDLASGGYTFGSGTRLTVV.

The V and J genes are TRBV27 and TRBJ2-5; 7 positions agree with TRBD2. Germline-derived CDR1 and CDR2 are MNHEY and SMNVEV (reference sequence). CDR3 length: 15 residues. Losses at the gene ends were 3 bases for V and 12 bases for J; bases not matched to a gene: 16. Here the CDR3 reads CASSFDWQRDVKEYF. CDR3 DNA: TGTGCCAGCAGTTTTGACTGGCAGCGGGACGTGAAGGAGTACTTC.

This clone was found a few times. This rearrangement joins TRBV2 to TRBJ2-7; D perhaps matches TRBD2 (6 bases). The V gene's germline CDR1 is SNHLY and CDR2 FYNNEI. CDR3 length: 10 residues. V was pared by 9 bases and J by 11 bases, with 14 bases between. In DNA form, the CDR3 reads TGTGCCAGTAGCGGACTGGGGGAGTACTTC. Its translation is CASSGLGEYF.

This chain uses TRBV10-3 with TRBJ2-2, with 8 positions matching TRBD1. This CDR3 contains 14 residues. Germline V lookup: CDR1 ENHRY, CDR2 SYGVKD. V shed 6 bases and J 3 bases; nucleotides not matched to a gene: 3. The CDR3 DNA reads as TGTGCCATCAGGTCGACAGGGGACACCGGGGAGCTGTTTTTT. It translates to CAIRSTGDTGELFF.

This clone showed up just a few times. The J gene is TRBJ2-7, the V gene TRBV14; maybe TRBD1 (6 bases). This CDR3 region has 15 residues. The germline CDR1 and CDR2 sequences are SGHDN and FVKESK. The germline V and J ends were trimmed by 2 bases and 4 bases, with 15 bases remaining between them. The CDR3 bases are TGTGCCAGCAGCCAAAGCAGGGGAATCGAGTACGAGCAGTACTTC. Translation: CASSQSRGIEYEQYF. Filled out from reference TRBV14 and TRBJ2-7, the complete variable domain reads EAGVTQFPSHSVIEKGQTVTLRCDPISGHDNLYWYRRVMGKEIKFLLHFVKESKQDESGMPNNRFLAERTGGTYSTLKVQPAELEDSGVYFCASSQSRGIEYEQYFGPGTRLTVT.

This clone was detected only a few times. V and J are TRBV6-6 and TRBJ1-5; 9 bases are shared with TRBD1. The germline V gene encodes CDR1 MNHNY and CDR2 SVGAGI (reference sequence). CDR3 length equals 16 residues. Trimming cost V 6 bases and J 4 bases; bases outside gene matches: 10. In DNA form, the CDR3 reads TGTGCCAGCAGCGATACAGGGGGCTGGGGGAATCAGCCCCAGCATTTT. It specifies CASSDTGGWGNQPQHF.

This clone was seen a handful of times. This chain joins TRBV9 and TRBJ2-5; TRBD1 is a possible D gene (6 bases). From germline, CDR1 is SGDLS and CDR2 YYNGEE. Trimming took off 1 base at V and 5 bases at J, with 15 bases between the two ends. The CDR3 extends over 15 amino acids. The CDR3, as DNA: TGTGCCAGCAGCGTAACGGGCGTCCAGGGGGAGACCCAGTACTTC. It encodes CASSVTGVQGETQYF.

This clone was detected a few times. The chain is built from TRBV9 and TRBJ1-3; D ambiguous. Trimming left V 0 bases short and J 1 base short, with 8 bases between. Germline values: CDR1 SGDLS, CDR2 YYNGEE. This CDR3 has 15 residues. The DNA for the CDR3 is TGTGCCAGCAGCGTAGGTTTATCATCTGGAAACACCATATATTTT. This encodes CASSVGLSSGNTIYF.

CDR3 region: CASSLGGGSGATEAFF. CDR3 nucleotide sequence: TGTGCCAGCAGCTTAGGAGGTGGGTCAGGGGCCACTGAAGCTTTCTTT. This rearrangement joins TRBV7-2 to TRBJ1-1; D might be TRBD1 (6 bases). Germline V gives CDR1 SGHTA, CDR2 FQGNSA. CDR3 length: 16 residues. V was pared by 1 base and J by 4 bases, with 16 bases between.

V gene TRBV6-1 combines with J gene TRBJ2-1; 8 bases map to TRBD2. Germline-derived CDR1 and CDR2 are MNHNS and SASEGT. This CDR3 comprises 15 residues. V gave up 0 bases and J gave up 9 bases; unmatched junction bases: 7. CDR3 bases: TGTGCCAGCAGTGAAGCGCAGCGGGGGTGGGGTGAGCAGTTCTTC. Amino acids: CASSEAQRGWGEQFF.

This chain uses TRBV19 with TRBJ2-5; no clear D gene. The CDR3 is 13 residues long. CDR1 and CDR2 (germline): LNHDA, SQIVND (reference sequence). Trimming shortened V by 2 bases and J by 2 bases, and 6 bases separated the two germline ends. In DNA form, the CDR3 reads TGTGCCAGTAGTATAACCCAGCAAGAGACCCAGTACTTC. Its protein product is CASSITQQETQYF.